The 32 T cell receptor beta chains below were found in one sample sequenced in a study of T cells in Graves' hyperthyroidism and ophthalmopathy. It was RNA transcripts that yielded the amplified TCR beta CDR3 regions. A first-round RT-PCR of the TCR CDR3 used the HTBI primer set. TCRdb redid the calling of the multiplex PCR reads with MiXCR, one entry per CDR3 protein. The sample lists hundreds of thousands of distinct CDR3 sequences, roughly 14% occurring once. Sequencing used blood. Receptor source: a man younger than 30 with Graves' ophthalmopathy.

This clonotype came up many times. The rearrangement joins TRBV7-8 to TRBJ1-1, with 7 bases identical to TRBD1. CDR1 is SGHVS, CDR2 FQNEAQ, per germline. J gave up 0 bases and V 5 bases, and 6 bases lay outside the gene matches. The CDR3 runs to 15 residues. The CDR3 is CASSPETGLNTEAFF. In DNA form, the CDR3 reads TGTGCCAGCAGCCCTGAGACAGGGCTGAACACTGAAGCTTTCTTT.

The rearrangement joins TRBV29-1 to TRBJ1-4; 8 bases line up with TRBD1. The CDR3 spans 12 residues. CDR1 is SQVTM and CDR2 is ANQGSEA in the germline V gene. The V and J ends lost 7 bases and 6 bases, in that order; junction bases with no gene match: 4. CDR3: CSAGQGDEKLFF. CDR3 in DNA: TGCAGCGCTGGACAGGGTGATGAAAAACTGTTTTTT.

This clonotype was observed at least ten times. The V call is TRBV6-1, the J call TRBJ1-6, with TRBD1 as a possible D gene (6 bases). The CDR3 extends over 15 amino acids. V lost 4 bases, J lost 7 bases, and 14 bases lay in between. Germline V gene lookup returns CDR1 MNHNS and CDR2 SASEGT. CDR3 sequence (DNA): TGTGCCAGCAGTGTAGACAGGCCTGGGAATTCACCCCTCCACTTT. As protein: CASSVDRPGNSPLHF.

This clonotype occurred many times. The chain employs TRBV30 and TRBJ2-7; D not resolved. V gave up 0 bases and J gave up 2 bases, with 5 bases separating them. CDR1 GTSNPN and CDR2 SVGIG come from the germline V gene (reference sequence). The CDR3 runs 12 residues. The CDR3 DNA reads as TGTGCCTGGAGTGTAGGGCCCTACGAGCAGTACTTC. This codes for CAWSVGPYEQYF. The full variable domain, completed using reference TRBV30 and TRBJ2-7, is SQTIHQWPATLVQPVGSPLSLECTVEGTSNPNLYWYRQAAGRGLQLLFYSVGIGQISSEVPQNLSASRPQDRQFILSSKKLLLSDSGFYLCAWSVGPYEQYFGPGTRLTVT.

The table lists this clonotype with a few counts. The rearrangement uses TRBV19 and TRBJ2-1; 10 bases agree with TRBD2. The length of the CDR3 is 17 residues. The junction had 16 bases not matched to a gene; V was cut back by 4 bases and J by 10 bases. The germline V gene has CDR1 LNHDA and CDR2 SQIVND (reference sequence). The CDR3 region has the DNA TGTGCCAGTAGTAATGACCTGGGGCTAGCGGGAGTTGGCGAGCAGTTCTTC. It codes for CASSNDLGLAGVGEQFF. Together with reference TRBV19 and TRBJ2-1, the CDR3 gives the full variable domain: DGGITQSPKYLFRKEGQNVTLSCEQNLNHDAMYWYRQDPGQGLRLIYYSQIVNDFQKGDIAEGYSVSREKKESFPLTVTSAQKNPTAFYLCASSNDLGLAGVGEQFFGPGTRLTVL.

This clonotype appeared many times. The CDR3 coding sequence is TGTGCCAGCAGCTTAGAGGACGGGAGGGATGAGCAGTTCTTC. This gives the protein CASSLEDGRDEQFF. The rearrangement uses TRBV7-3 and TRBJ2-1; 8 bases map to TRBD2. The J segment lost 8 bases and the V segment lost 2 bases, leaving 5 bases of the junction unmatched. This CDR3 has 14 amino acids. The germline V gene encodes CDR1 SGHTA and CDR2 FQGTGA.

The chain links TRBV12-5 to TRBJ2-2; D uncertain. Germline values: CDR1 LGHNT, CDR2 FRNRAP. CDR3 length: 11 amino acids. V shed 6 bases and J shed 7 bases, with 6 bases lying between them. CDR3 bases: TGTGCTAGTGGACCGAGCGGGGAGCTGTTTTTT. Amino acid sequence: CASGPSGELFF.

This clonotype showed up many times. The V and J genes are TRBV20-1 and TRBJ2-5; 10 bases line up with TRBD2. From germline, CDR1 is DFQATT and CDR2 SNEGSKA (reference sequence). This CDR3 comprises 14 residues. J was trimmed by 1 base and V by 5 bases; bases with no gene match: 4. CDR3 protein: CSAQLAGPQETQYF. The DNA for the CDR3 is TGCAGTGCTCAACTAGCGGGGCCCCAAGAGACCCAGTACTTC.

This clonotype showed up many times. J is TRBJ2-3 and V is TRBV7-8; D not certain. CDR3 length equals 13 residues. Germline V gene lookup returns CDR1 SGHVS and CDR2 FQNEAQ. V was cut by 5 bases and J by 0 bases, with 6 bases left in between. CDR3 in amino acids: CASSDDSTDTQYF. The CDR3 bases are TGTGCCAGCAGCGACGACAGCACAGATACGCAGTATTTT.

DNA of the CDR3: TGTGCCAGCAGCCAAGCCCCGGGACAGGGCCCGACGGGCTATGGCTACACCTTC. Translating gives CASSQAPGQGPTGYGYTF. J is TRBJ1-2 and V is TRBV4-2; 9 bases line up with TRBD1. Unmatched junction bases numbered 13, after V lost 1 base and J lost 4 bases. Looked up from germline, CDR1 is LGHNA and CDR2 is YNFKEQ. The CDR3 is 18 amino acids.

This clonotype was found many times. V gene TRBV12-3 or TRBV12-4 combines with J gene TRBJ2-1; D gene unclear. This CDR3 has 13 amino acids. The ends were cut back, 6 bases at V and 5 bases at J, with 11 bases in the middle. Here the CDR3 reads CASSHSWDNEQFF. The CDR3 DNA follows: TGTGCCAGCAGCCACTCTTGGGACAATGAGCAGTTCTTC.

This clonotype was detected ten times or more. The chain has TRBV7-9 and TRBJ1-2; D not resolved. The CDR3 loop spans 18 amino acids. Germline V gene data show CDR1 as SEHNR and CDR2 as FQNEAQ (reference sequence). The V and J ends lost 2 bases and 2 bases respectively, with 21 bases between them. In DNA form, the CDR3 reads TGTGCCAGCAGCTTAACAAAAGTAGGGTACTCCGAAAACTATGGCTACACCTTC. This encodes CASSLTKVGYSENYGYTF.

The genes are TRBV6-6 and TRBJ1-4; TRBD1 aligns across 8 bases. The V gene end was trimmed by 2 bases and the J gene end by 8 bases; junction bases not matched to a gene: 7. The germline V gene encodes CDR1 MNHNY and CDR2 SVGAGI (reference sequence). This CDR3 spans 15 amino acids. The CDR3 coding sequence is TGTGCCAGCAGTTACCGCGGACAGGGCGCGGAAAAACTGTTTTTT. Its protein is CASSYRGQGAEKLFF.

This clonotype was seen only a few times. The chain carries TRBV30 and TRBJ2-7, with 8 bases matching TRBD1. The CDR3 spans 14 residues. CDR1 is GTSNPN and CDR2 is SVGIG in the germline V gene (reference sequence). V lost 3 bases to trimming and J lost 0 bases; unmatched junction nucleotides: 4. CDR3: CAWRTGESSYEQYF. CDR3 DNA: TGTGCCTGGAGGACAGGGGAAAGCTCCTACGAGCAGTACTTC.

Many counts were recorded for this clonotype. This sequence joins TRBV5-1 and TRBJ2-1; D perhaps matches TRBD1 (6 bases). Germline V CDR1 and CDR2: SGHRS, YFSETQ. V was clipped by 1 base and J by 8 bases, with 16 bases between them. The CDR3 loop spans 15 amino acids. CDR3 DNA: TGCGCCAGCAGCTTGTCAGGGGAGAGAAAGGATGAGCAGTTCTTC. This gives the protein CASSLSGERKDEQFF. The variable domain in full, completed from reference TRBV5-1 and TRBJ2-1, reads KAGVTQTPRYLIKTRGQQVTLSCSPISGHRSVSWYQQTPGQGLQFLFEYFSETQRNKGNFPGRFSGRQFSNSRSEMNVSTLELGDSALYLCASSLSGERKDEQFFGPGTRLTVL.

This clonotype appeared many times. This sequence joins TRBV18 and TRBJ2-7, with D possibly TRBD2 on 5 matching bases. Deletions cut 2 bases from V and 7 bases from J, with 15 bases between. The germline gives CDR1 KGHSH, CDR2 LQKENI. The CDR3 runs 14 residues. The CDR3 protein is CASSPAEREREQYF. In DNA form, the CDR3 reads TGTGCCAGCTCACCAGCGGAGAGGGAACGGGAGCAGTACTTC.

The chain carries TRBV2 and TRBJ2-7, with TRBD1 matching over 7 bases. The CDR3 covers 13 residues. CDR1 is SNHLY, CDR2 FYNNEI, per germline. Trimming cost V 8 bases and J 5 bases; bases outside gene matches: 9. Here the CDR3 reads CASENRGSHEQYF. The CDR3 DNA reads TGTGCCAGCGAGAACAGGGGAAGCCACGAGCAGTACTTC.

This clonotype was recorded at least ten times. V is TRBV2 and J is TRBJ2-4; TRBD2 aligns across 13 bases. Unmatched junction bases numbered 2, after V lost 7 bases and J lost 5 bases. CDR3 size: 14 residues. Looked up from germline, CDR1 is SNHLY and CDR2 is FYNNEI. The CDR3 here is CASIGLAGENIQYF. DNA for the CDR3: TGTGCCAGCATCGGACTAGCGGGGGAAAACATTCAGTACTTC.

This clonotype has at least ten counts. The chain couples TRBV20-1 to TRBJ2-3; D is unclear. The V gene lost 6 bases and the J gene lost 3 bases, with 10 bases spanning the gap. This CDR3 region has 12 residues. Germline CDR1 DFQATT, CDR2 SNEGSKA (reference sequence). CDR3 coding DNA: TGCAGTGCCACAGATCAAACAGATACGCAGTATTTT. Protein product: CSATDQTDTQYF.

This clonotype has a count of ten or more. The V call is TRBV7-8, the J call TRBJ1-6, with D possibly matching TRBD1 (5 bases). This CDR3 region has 16 residues. The germline V gene has CDR1 SGHVS and CDR2 FQNEAQ. V lost 3 bases, J lost 9 bases, and 18 bases lay in between. CDR3 in DNA: TGTGCCAGCAGCTTTAGGTCACCCAGGGAAGGTTCACCCCTCCACTTT. It is translated as CASSFRSPREGSPLHF. Based on the CDR3 plus reference TRBV7-8 and TRBJ1-6, the full variable domain is GAGVSQSPRYKVAKRGQDVALRCDPISGHVSLFWYQQALGQGPEFLTYFQNEAQLDKSGLPSDRFFAERPEGSVSTLKIQRTQQEDSAVYLCASSFRSPREGSPLHFGNGTRLTVT.

This clonotype was seen at least ten times. CDR3: CATSRGTGEDEQFF. CDR3 nucleotides: TGTGCCACCAGCAGAGGGACAGGGGAGGATGAGCAGTTCTTC. The chain employs TRBV15 and TRBJ2-1; 9 positions match TRBD1. CDR1 and CDR2 from the germline V gene are LNHNV and YYDKDF (reference sequence). The CDR3 runs 14 residues. With V trimmed by 1 base and J by 8 bases, 3 bases remained unmatched.

The rearrangement links TRBV19 to TRBJ1-5; D remains ambiguous. The CDR3 has 14 residues. Trimming shortened V by 0 bases and J by 7 bases, and 10 bases separated the two germline ends. Germline-derived CDR1 and CDR2 are LNHDA and SQIVND (reference sequence). Written as DNA, the CDR3 is TGTGCCAGTAGTATAGAGGGGTGGACGCAGCCCCAGCATTTT. Protein: CASSIEGWTQPQHF.

This clonotype has a handful of counts. Since a much larger clone is just one base distant, this may be a read error. The CDR3 ends on some other residue instead of the conserved phenylalanine or tryptophan, so this is likely a read error. The chain couples TRBV3-1 to TRBJ1-1; no firm D call. In germline, CDR1 is LGHDT, CDR2 YNNKEL (reference sequence). The length of the CDR3 is 14 residues. V lost 5 bases and J lost 0, with 10 bases in between. CDR3 DNA sequence: TGTGCCAGCAGCGAACTCGCGGTGAACACTGAAGCTTTCCTT. It codes for CASSELAVNTEAFL.

The chain recombines TRBV5-1 with TRBJ2-2, with a possible D match to TRBD1 (6 bases). CDR1 and CDR2 from the germline V gene are SGHRS and YFSETQ. V lost 4 bases and J 6 bases, leaving 19 bases between the germline ends. The CDR3 loop spans 16 amino acids. Here the CDR3 reads CASSLAEGGASGELFF. DNA of the CDR3: TGCGCCAGCAGCCTAGCTGAAGGGGGAGCCTCCGGGGAGCTGTTTTTT.

This clonotype was observed at least ten times. V gene TRBV10-3 combines with J gene TRBJ2-1; the D gene is possibly TRBD2 (5 bases). Looked up from germline, CDR1 is ENHRY and CDR2 is SYGVKD. This CDR3 region has 15 residues. V dropped 4 bases and J dropped 6 bases, with 16 bases sitting between them. The chain's CDR3 is CAISGPSTKGNEQFF. Written as DNA, the CDR3 is TGTGCCATCAGTGGGCCTAGCACCAAGGGCAATGAGCAGTTCTTC.

The J gene is TRBJ2-7, the V gene TRBV11-2, with 8 bases fitting TRBD1. Germline trimming cut 4 bases from V and 3 bases from J; bases unmatched to any gene: 2. This CDR3 contains 13 residues. Germline V CDR1 and CDR2: SGHAT, FQNNGV. This chain's CDR3 is CASSSDRGYEQYV. The CDR3 DNA follows: TGTGCCAGCAGCTCTGACAGGGGCTACGAGCAGTACGTC.

This clonotype was found a few times. The chain employs TRBV12-5 and TRBJ1-1; 11 nucleotides agree with TRBD1. The V and J ends lost 4 bases and 5 bases, in that order; junction bases with no gene match: 6. The CDR3 covers 15 residues. The V gene's germline CDR1 is LGHNT and CDR2 FRNRAP. The CDR3 bases are TGTGCTAGTGGTTATGCCGGGACAGGGGGGACTGAAGCTTTCTTT. Its protein product is CASGYAGTGGTEAFF.

This clonotype appeared many times. V is TRBV9 and J is TRBJ1-1; 7 positions agree with TRBD1. CDR1 and CDR2 from the germline V gene are SGDLS and YYNGEE. The CDR3 sequence is 14 residues long. The V segment lost 2 bases and the J segment 4 bases; nucleotides outside the gene matches: 5. CDR3 in DNA: TGTGCCAGCAGCGTGGCCAGGGGGAGCACTGAAGCTTTCTTT. Translated, it gives CASSVARGSTEAFF. The full variable domain, its missing parts supplied by reference TRBV9 and TRBJ1-1, is DSGVTQTPKHLITATGQRVTLRCSPRSGDLSVYWYQQSLDQGLQFLIQYYNGEERAKGNILERFSAQQFPDLHSELNLSSLELGDSALYFCASSVARGSTEAFFGQGTRLTVV.

The sample holds many counts of this clonotype. The chain recombines TRBV12-3 or TRBV12-4 with TRBJ1-2, with TRBD1 identical over 8 bases. The V and J ends lost 5 bases and 8 bases, in that order; junction bases with no gene match: 4. This CDR3 is 12 amino acids long. This CDR3 reads CASSRTGNGYTF. CDR3 bases: TGTGCCAGCAGTCGGACAGGGAACGGCTACACCTTC.

This clonotype was recorded many times. V and J are TRBV28 and TRBJ2-1, with D tentatively TRBD1 (6 bases). This CDR3 spans 11 amino acids. V lost 6 bases, J lost 6 bases, and 6 bases lay in between. Germline V gives CDR1 MDHEN, CDR2 SYDVKM. The CDR3 coding sequence is TGTGCCAGCAGGGACAGCAATGAGCAGTTCTTC. This sequence encodes CASRDSNEQFF.

About this clonotype itself: This may stem from a read error, because a much larger clone lies one nucleotide away. V and J are TRBV5-1 and TRBJ2-7; D unclear. From germline, CDR1 is SGHRS and CDR2 YFSETQ. The CDR3 is made up of 12 amino acids. CDR3 in amino acids: CASSSDGYEQHF. Here the CDR3 DNA reads TGCGCCAGCAGCTCCGACGGCTACGAGCAGCACTTC.

A few counts support this clonotype. V and J are TRBV6-4 and TRBJ1-1; 7 bases are a match to TRBD1. This CDR3 contains 15 residues. The germline gives CDR1 MRHNA, CDR2 SNTAGT. The V and J ends lost 2 bases and 4 bases, in that order; junction bases with no gene match: 7. The CDR3 sequence: CASSDRRGQITEAFF. In DNA, the CDR3 is TGTGCCAGCAGTGACCGGAGGGGGCAGATCACTGAAGCTTTCTTT.